This T cell receptor beta chain originates from a study of shared clonotypes between healthy human individuals. V lost 2 bases to trimming and J lost 8 bases, with 11 bases between them. This CDR3 comprises 13 residues. Germline values: CDR1 SGHRS, CDR2 YFSETQ. Donation came from healthy HIV-negative adults that had no recent acute infections or vaccinations. This clone appeared a single time. Using immunoSEQ multiplex PCR, the repertoire was profiled, and TCRdb retains in-frame clones only, with some absent. The table lists some 2,500,000 clones, more than 85% of them singletons, with 0.35% to 0.45% in the top ten.

This clonotype originated in a man between 18 and 29 years old in good health. Some clones in this sample may be carry-over from other donors' samples. Sequencing was carried out using naive CD4+ T cells from PBMCs. Sample subset: CD45RA+ positively selected. The V call is TRBV5-1, the J call TRBJ1-5; no clear D. In DNA, the CDR3 is TGCGCCAGCAGCTTTTCCCCGACGGAGCCCCAGCATTTT. It is translated as CASSFSPTEPQHF. The entire variable domain, with the rest obtained from reference TRBV5-1 and TRBJ1-5, is as follows: KAGVTQTPRYLIKTRGQQVTLSCSPISGHRSVSWYQQTPGQGLQFLFEYFSETQRNKGNFPGRFSGRQFSNSRSEMNVSTLELGDSALYLCASSFSPTEPQHFGDGTRLSIL.